The sequence of this T cell receptor (beta chain) was determined in a study of blood T cell repertoires in COVID-19. Study-level information: The samples span acute and convalescent COVID-19 from the United States, Italy and Spain. Sources were T cells, B-cell-depleted T cells, or PBMCs; the material itself was cDNA or gDNA.

V gave up 5 bases and J gave up 2 bases, with 18 bases separating them. The CDR3 extends over 16 amino acids. Germline CDR1 MNHNY, CDR2 SVGAGI (reference sequence). The method was immunoSEQ multiplex PCR; TCRdb's version includes in-frame clones alone and lacks a portion of them. The data hold 30,000 to 45,000 clones, with roughly 80% observed a single time. The sequence was collected from a human donor in a cohort sampled during active COVID-19. Material for sequencing was peripheral blood. J is TRBJ1-2 and V is TRBV6-6, with a tentative D call TRBD1 (5 bases). As DNA, the CDR3 is TGTGCCAGCAGTCCGACGGGGGGATGGTTAAACTATGGCTACACCTTC. Its translation: CASSPTGGWLNYGYTF.